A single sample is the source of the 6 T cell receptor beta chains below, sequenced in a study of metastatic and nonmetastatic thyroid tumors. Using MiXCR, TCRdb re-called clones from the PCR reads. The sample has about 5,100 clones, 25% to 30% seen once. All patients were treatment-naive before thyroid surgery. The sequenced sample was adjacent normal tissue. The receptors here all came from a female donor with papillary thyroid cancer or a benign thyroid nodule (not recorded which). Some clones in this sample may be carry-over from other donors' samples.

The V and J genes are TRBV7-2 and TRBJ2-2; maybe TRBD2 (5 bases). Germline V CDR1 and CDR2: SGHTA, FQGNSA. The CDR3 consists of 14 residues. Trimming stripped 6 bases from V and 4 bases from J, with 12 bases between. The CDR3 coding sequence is TGTGCCAGCAGGACGGGGATAGGCACCGGGGAGCTGTTTTTT. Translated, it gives CASRTGIGTGELFF.

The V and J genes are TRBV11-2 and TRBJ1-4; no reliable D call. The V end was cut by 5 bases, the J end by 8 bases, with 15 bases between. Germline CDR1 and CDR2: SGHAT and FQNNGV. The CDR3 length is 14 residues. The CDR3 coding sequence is TGTGCCAGCAGCCACGGTCAAGGCTCGGAAAAACTGTTTTTT. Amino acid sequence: CASSHGQGSEKLFF.

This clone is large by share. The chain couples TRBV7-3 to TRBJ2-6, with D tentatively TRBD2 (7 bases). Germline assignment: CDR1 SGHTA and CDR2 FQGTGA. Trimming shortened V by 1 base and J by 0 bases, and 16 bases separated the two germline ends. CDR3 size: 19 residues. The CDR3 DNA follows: TGTGCCAGCAGCTTAATTCCTGCGGGGGCTTTCTCTGGGGCCAACGTCCTGACTTTC. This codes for CASSLIPAGAFSGANVLTF.

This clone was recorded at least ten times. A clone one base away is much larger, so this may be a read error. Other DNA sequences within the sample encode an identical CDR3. The CDR3 sequence: CASSQALNTEAFF. CDR3 in DNA: TGTGCCAGCAGCCAAGCCCTGAACACTGAAGCTTTCTTT. This chain connects TRBV3-1 to TRBJ1-1, with unresolved D. There are 13 residues in the CDR3. With 1 base removed from V and 0 bases from J, the gap between germline ends came to 3 bases. CDR1 LGHDT and CDR2 YNNKEL come from the germline V gene (reference sequence).

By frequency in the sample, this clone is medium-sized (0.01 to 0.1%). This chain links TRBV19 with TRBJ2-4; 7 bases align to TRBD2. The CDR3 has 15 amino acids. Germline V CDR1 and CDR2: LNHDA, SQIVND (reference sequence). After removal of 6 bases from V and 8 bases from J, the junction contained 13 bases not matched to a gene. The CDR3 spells CASSTAGFEGDIQYF. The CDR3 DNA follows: TGTGCCAGTAGCACAGCGGGATTTGAGGGTGACATTCAGTACTTC.

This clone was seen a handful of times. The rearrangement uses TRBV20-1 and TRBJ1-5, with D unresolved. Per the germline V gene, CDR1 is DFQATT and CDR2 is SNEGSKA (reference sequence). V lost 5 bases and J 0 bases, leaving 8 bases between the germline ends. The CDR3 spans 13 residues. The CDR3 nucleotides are TGCAGTGCTGGCGGGAATAGCAATCAGCCCCAGCATTTT. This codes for CSAGGNSNQPQHF.